What follows are 26 T cell receptor beta chains derived from one specimen sequenced in a study of blood T cell repertoires in COVID-19. Only in-frame clones appear in the TCRdb table, and some are missing; sequencing was by immunoSEQ multiplex PCR. Of about 210,000 clones in the sample, 80% were seen once. The sample taken for sequencing was peripheral blood. These receptor sequences come from a human donor in a cohort sampled during active COVID-19.

This clone was detected a few times. The chain recombines TRBV7-9 with TRBJ1-4; 8 bases fit TRBD1. With V trimmed by 5 bases and J by 3 bases, 5 bases remained unmatched. Germline CDR1 is SEHNR and CDR2 is FQNEAQ (reference sequence). The CDR3 is 15 residues long. The CDR3 spells CASSPDRVANEKLFF. CDR3 nucleotide sequence: TGTGCCAGCAGCCCGGACAGGGTGGCTAATGAAAAACTGTTTTTT.

This chain uses TRBV18 with TRBJ1-1; D gene ambiguous. V was cut by 6 bases and J by 5 bases, with 13 bases left in between. Germline CDR1 KGHSH, CDR2 LQKENI. This CDR3 contains 13 residues. CDR3 loop: CASSERRGTEAFF. As DNA, the CDR3 is TGTGCCAGCTCGGAGAGGCGAGGGACTGAAGCTTTCTTT.

The chain is built from TRBV7-9 and TRBJ2-5; D is unresolved. Trimming removed 1 base from V and 3 bases from J, with 15 bases in between. Germline CDR1 and CDR2: SEHNR and FQNEAQ (reference sequence). The CDR3 is 16 residues long. This CDR3 reads CASSLESNLEEETQYF. The DNA of the CDR3 is TGTGCCAGCAGCTTAGAATCTAACCTAGAGGAAGAGACCCAGTACTTC.

J is TRBJ1-2 and V is TRBV30, with 7 nucleotides matching TRBD1. The CDR3 extends over 14 amino acids. The junction had 3 bases not matched to a gene; V was cut back by 0 bases and J by 2 bases. The germline gives CDR1 GTSNPN, CDR2 SVGIG (reference sequence). CDR3 in DNA: TGTGCCTGGAGTGTAGGGGGCGCGAACTATGGCTACACCTTC. It codes for CAWSVGGANYGYTF.

The V call is TRBV2, the J call TRBJ1-1; 9 bases agree with TRBD1. The trim removed 6 bases at V and 11 bases at J, leaving 16 bases unmatched. Germline V CDR1 and CDR2: SNHLY, FYNNEI. This CDR3 is built from 15 residues. The CDR3 is CASRFEPTGGAAAFF. CDR3 bases: TGTGCCAGCAGGTTTGAACCTACAGGGGGCGCCGCGGCTTTCTTT.

This clone came up once. The chain carries TRBV19 and TRBJ2-1, with TRBD2 matching over 10 bases. Germline CDR1 and CDR2: LNHDA and SQIVND (reference sequence). Trimming removed 5 bases from V and 5 bases from J; junction bases left unmatched: 6. CDR3 length equals 15 residues. CDR3 sequence: CASSGLLAGNNEQFF. CDR3 DNA sequence: TGTGCCAGTAGTGGGCTACTAGCGGGGAACAATGAGCAGTTCTTC.

This clone was counted only a few times. This chain links TRBV25-1 with TRBJ1-1; no clear D. V was pared by 4 bases and J by 8 bases, with 17 bases between. Germline V gives CDR1 MGHDK, CDR2 SYGVNS. The CDR3 loop spans 14 amino acids. In DNA form, the CDR3 reads TGTGCCAGCAGTGGACCCGGGAGGGAAGTCGAAGCTTTCTTT. Its protein product is CASSGPGREVEAFF. Drawing the rest from reference TRBV25-1 and TRBJ1-1, the complete variable domain is EADIYQTPRYLVIGTGKKITLECSQTMGHDKMYWYQQDPGMELHLIHYSYGVNSTEKGDLSSESTVSRIRTEHFPLTLESARPSHTSQYLCASSGPGREVEAFFGQGTRLTVV.

This clone has just a few counts. V and J are TRBV5-6 and TRBJ2-1, with 9 bases fitting TRBD1. The CDR3 contains 15 residues. Germline V gene lookup returns CDR1 SGHDT and CDR2 YYEEEE. J lost 0 bases, V lost 3 bases, and 1 base had no gene match. This chain's CDR3 is CASSWGQGSYNEQFF. DNA for the CDR3: TGTGCCAGCAGCTGGGGACAGGGCTCCTACAATGAGCAGTTCTTC. Supplemented by reference TRBV5-6 and TRBJ2-1, the full variable domain reads DAGVTQSPTHLIKTRGQQVTLRCSPKSGHDTVSWYQQALGQGPQFIFQYYEEEERQRGNFPDRFSGHQFPNYSSELNVNALLLGDSALYLCASSWGQGSYNEQFFGPGTRLTVL.

This clone has a single count. The gene calls are TRBV6-5 and TRBJ2-7, with 9 positions matching TRBD1. This CDR3 has 14 amino acids. J gave up 2 bases and V 6 bases, and 5 bases lay outside the gene matches. CDR1 and CDR2 (germline): MNHEY, SVGAGI. CDR3 nucleotides: TGTGCCAGCAGCGGACAGGGGAAAGCCTACGAGCAGTACTTC. It codes for CASSGQGKAYEQYF.

This clone was recorded many times. Other DNA sequences in the same sample also yield this CDR3. This chain links TRBV5-1 with TRBJ1-4, with D perhaps TRBD1 (5 bases). Germline V gene sequence: CDR1 SGHRS, CDR2 YFSETQ. The CDR3 length is 14 residues. Between the trimmed V and J ends, which lost 2 bases and 3 bases, there was a span of 8 bases. The CDR3 DNA reads as TGCGCCAGCAGCTTCGGGGGGTCTAATGAAAAACTGTTTTTT. This gives the protein CASSFGGSNEKLFF.

This clone was seen just once. The chain carries TRBV7-8 and TRBJ2-5, with 8 bases identical to TRBD1. J was trimmed by 2 bases and V by 5 bases; bases with no gene match: 13. CDR1 and CDR2 (germline): SGHVS, FQNEAQ. The CDR3 is 17 residues long. This chain's CDR3 is CASSRGLGQDQQETQYF. CDR3 sequence (DNA): TGTGCCAGCAGCCGGGGTTTGGGACAGGACCAGCAAGAGACCCAGTACTTC.

The genes are TRBV11-2 and TRBJ1-1, with D tentatively TRBD1 (5 bases). The length of the CDR3 is 14 residues. V gave up 2 bases and J gave up 1 base, with 8 bases separating them. Germline V lookup: CDR1 SGHAT, CDR2 FQNNGV. This CDR3 reads CASSLQGGNTEAFF. Here the CDR3 DNA reads TGTGCCAGCAGCTTACAGGGAGGGAACACTGAAGCTTTCTTT.

V gene TRBV24-1 combines with J gene TRBJ2-3, with 9 bases that match TRBD2. Germline V gene sequence: CDR1 KGHDR, CDR2 SFDVKD. The V segment lost 4 bases and the J segment 1 base; nucleotides outside the gene matches: 2. This CDR3 spans 15 amino acids. CDR3 loop: CATSERLAGTDTQYF. The CDR3 nucleotides are TGTGCCACCAGTGAAAGACTAGCGGGCACAGATACGCAGTATTTT.

V and J are TRBV7-2 and TRBJ2-1; 7 bases agree with TRBD2. The CDR3 is made up of 17 amino acids. The V gene's germline CDR1 is SGHTA and CDR2 FQGNSA. V shed 2 bases and J 1 base; nucleotides not matched to a gene: 8. CDR3 residues: CASSLSPSGTSYNEQFF. CDR3 bases: TGTGCCAGCAGCTTATCGCCTAGCGGCACTTCCTACAATGAGCAGTTCTTC.

This clone appeared a single time. The chain links TRBV21-1 to TRBJ2-2; the D call of TRBD2 is as the table states it, not checked on the DNA. TRBV21-1 counts as a pseudogene. The CDR3 contains 16 residues. The CDR3 DNA reads as TGTGCCAGCAGCAAAGTGGGCGGGGGGCCGACCGGGGAGCTGTTTTTT. Translated, it gives CASSKVGGGPTGELFF.

The V gene is TRBV12-5, the J gene TRBJ2-3; 13 nucleotides align to TRBD2. Losses at the gene ends were 5 bases for V and 4 bases for J; bases not matched to a gene: 9. The germline V gene encodes CDR1 LGHNT and CDR2 FRNRAP. The CDR3 contains 17 residues. CDR3 in amino acids: CASGQPRTSGRADTQYF. The CDR3 DNA sequence: TGTGCTAGTGGTCAGCCGCGGACTAGCGGGAGAGCAGATACGCAGTATTTT.

The rearrangement joins TRBV5-4 to TRBJ2-1; weak D call: TRBD1 (5 bases). Germline assignment: CDR1 SGHNT and CDR2 YYREEE (reference sequence). The CDR3 is made up of 13 amino acids. Trimming shortened V by 2 bases and J by 5 bases, and 8 bases separated the two germline ends. CDR3 in DNA: TGTGCCAGCAGCTTCTTGACAGACAATGAGCAGTTCTTC. This sequence encodes CASSFLTDNEQFF.

The chain couples TRBV19 to TRBJ2-3; 11 nucleotides agree with TRBD2. The CDR3 totals 15 residues. From germline, CDR1 is LNHDA and CDR2 SQIVND (reference sequence). The V gene end was trimmed by 6 bases and the J gene end by 6 bases; junction bases not matched to a gene: 8. CDR3 sequence: CASSILAGDGDTQYF. In DNA, the CDR3 is TGTGCCAGTAGCATACTAGCGGGAGACGGTGATACGCAGTATTTT.

This clone was seen a few times. This chain uses TRBV29-1 with TRBJ1-1, with D perhaps TRBD1 (6 bases). Germline loops: CDR1 SQVTM, CDR2 ANQGSEA. The CDR3 is made up of 13 amino acids. V lost 8 bases and J lost 4, with 17 bases in between. The CDR3 DNA sequence: TGCAGCAACTCACAGGGAGAAGGCACTGAAGCTTTCTTT. Translated: CSNSQGEGTEAFF.

This chain uses TRBV5-5 with TRBJ1-5; TRBD1 aligns across 11 bases. This CDR3 region has 14 residues. Germline lookup yields CDR1 SGHKS and CDR2 YYEKEE (reference sequence). The trim removed 4 bases at V and 4 bases at J, leaving 1 base unmatched. CDR3 region: CASSRDRGNQPQHF. The CDR3, as DNA: TGTGCCAGCAGCAGGGACAGGGGGAATCAGCCCCAGCATTTT.

This clone showed up just once. The chain carries TRBV6-5 and TRBJ1-2, with 10 bases lining up with TRBD1. This CDR3 is built from 13 residues. V lost 6 bases and J lost 6; bases outside the gene matches: 4. Germline V gives CDR1 MNHEY, CDR2 SVGAGI. The CDR3 nucleotides are TGTGCCAGCAGCACGACAGGGGGCAATGGCTACACCTTC. Its translation is CASSTTGGNGYTF.

This clone was recorded many times. The J gene is TRBJ2-7, the V gene TRBV9; 10 bases align to TRBD1. V shed 4 bases and J 2 bases; nucleotides not matched to a gene: 6. The germline gives CDR1 SGDLS, CDR2 YYNGEE. This CDR3 comprises 15 residues. CDR3 nucleotides: TGTGCCAGCAGCCGACAGGGGGCTGGAACCTACGAGCAGTACTTC. It encodes CASSRQGAGTYEQYF. The full variable domain, rest sourced from reference TRBV9 and TRBJ2-7, is DSGVTQTPKHLITATGQRVTLRCSPRSGDLSVYWYQQSLDQGLQFLIQYYNGEERAKGNILERFSAQQFPDLHSELNLSSLELGDSALYFCASSRQGAGTYEQYFGPGTRLTVT.

The sample holds one count of this clone. The rearrangement links TRBV11-3 to TRBJ2-2, with unresolved D. The CDR3 length is 13 residues. The V end was cut by 4 bases, the J end by 4 bases, with 7 bases between. CDR1 SGHNT and CDR2 YENEEA come from the germline V gene. The CDR3 nucleotides are TGTGCCAGCAGCTCCAGTCGCACCGGGGAGCTGTTTTTT. This sequence encodes CASSSSRTGELFF.

The V and J genes are TRBV5-1 and TRBJ1-4; tentatively, D is TRBD1 (5 bases). This CDR3 is built from 16 residues. CDR1 SGHRS and CDR2 YFSETQ come from the germline V gene. Trimming removed 0 bases at V and 3 bases at J, with 12 bases between. CDR3 DNA sequence: TGCGCCAGCAGCTTGGTTGGGGGGACGGCTAATGAAAAACTGTTTTTT. Translated: CASSLVGGTANEKLFF.

V is TRBV18 and J is TRBJ1-2; 9 bases agree with TRBD1. The CDR3 contains 14 residues. The germline gives CDR1 KGHSH, CDR2 LQKENI. The ends lost 3 bases at V and 3 bases at J; junction bases unmatched: 2. CDR3 sequence: CASSPGQGHYGYTF. The DNA for the CDR3 is TGTGCCAGCTCACCGGGACAGGGACACTATGGCTACACCTTC.

This chain connects TRBV7-6 to TRBJ2-7; the D is unclear. V shed 0 bases and J shed 3 bases, with 9 bases lying between them. There are 14 residues in the CDR3. CDR1 is SGHVS and CDR2 is FNYEAQ in the germline V gene. The CDR3 sequence: CASSLAGRGYEQYF. The DNA of the CDR3 is TGTGCCAGCAGCTTAGCTGGCAGAGGCTACGAGCAGTACTTC.